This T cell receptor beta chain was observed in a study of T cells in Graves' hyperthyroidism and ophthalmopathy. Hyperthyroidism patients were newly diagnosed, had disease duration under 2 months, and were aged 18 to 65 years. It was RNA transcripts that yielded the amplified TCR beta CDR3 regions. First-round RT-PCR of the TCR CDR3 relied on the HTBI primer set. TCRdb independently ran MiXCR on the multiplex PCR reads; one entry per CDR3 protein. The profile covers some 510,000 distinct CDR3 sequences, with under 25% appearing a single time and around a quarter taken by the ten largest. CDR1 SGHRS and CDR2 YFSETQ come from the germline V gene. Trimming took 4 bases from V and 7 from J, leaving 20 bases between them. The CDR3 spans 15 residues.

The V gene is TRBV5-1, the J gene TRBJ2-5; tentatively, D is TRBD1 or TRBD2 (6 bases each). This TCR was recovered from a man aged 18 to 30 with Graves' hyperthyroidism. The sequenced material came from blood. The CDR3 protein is CASSPEWTGAVTQYF. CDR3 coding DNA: TGCGCCAGCAGCCCTGAGTGGACGGGGGCTGTGACCCAGTACTTC.